The present T cell receptor beta chain was sequenced within a study of beta chain features in type 1 diabetes (dated by TCRdb to 2016 to 2018). About the investigation overall: No differences in mean age, gender distribution, total cell number or subset yield were found between patients and healthy donors. Across all samples, 90 million to 130 million sorted cells were examined, and cell number per subset correlated strongly with RNA yield. The study compared TCRB repertoires of sorted circulating CD4+ T cell subsets between recently diagnosed type 1 diabetes patients and matched healthy donors. Regulatory and stem cell-like memory subsets were isolated from only 8 patients and roughly 8 healthy donors, whereas naive and central memory subsets came from all 28 donors. What the work shows at the level of the full study, not this receptor alone: Shorter templates might have been favored by PCR, but patient and control samples were amplified and corrected together, so both groups would have been affected equally by any skew. A moderate but significant shortening of TCRB CDR3 length was observed in type 1 diabetes patients in all four CD4+ subsets. Naive, central memory and regulatory TCRB repertoires appeared to be more alike among patients than among healthy donors. Because the HLA sub-analyses included only small numbers of individuals, any influence of HLA type on TCRB rearrangement was left unresolved. Because cDNA was sequenced instead of genomic DNA, highly expressing activated cells could be over-represented, though the groups showed no difference in activation or CD3 levels. At VDJ recombination sites, patients with type 1 diabetes made fewer insertions and deleted more nucleotides, a pattern implying thymic rearrangement abnormalities.

CDR1 ENHRY and CDR2 SYGVKD are derived from the germline V gene. V was cut back by 6 bases and J by 3 bases, leaving a gap of 8 bases between them. Including cysteine and phenylalanine, the CDR3 has 12 amino acids. Kept here is only the CDR3 DNA, which spans 36 bases and is read in frame from base 1. In the case of this clone: Its antigen is not yet known. No much larger clonotype is one base removed from it; base qualities were not supplied.

The entire isolated RNA was reverse transcribed using the High Capacity cDNA Reverse Transcription Kit, and thus expressed TCRB transcripts were sequenced. Deep immunoSEQ sequencing was performed on naive, central memory and regulatory T cell samples, with an average of roughly 3.3 million total reads per sample. After sorted cells were lysed in RLT buffer, RNA was extracted with DNase-treated RNeasy Micro or Mini kits, with the choice depending on cell number. Each cell subset was processed on its own to prevent cross-contamination, while patient and healthy donor samples were processed together. The immunoSEQ multiplex PCR was used to amplify TCRB sequences from cDNA, yielding 87-bp fragments that span the CDR3 region. The amplicons were sequenced using the Illumina HiSeq platform. Processing in the source paper ran as follows. Synthetic template baselines were used to correct PCR bias computationally, reads within Hamming distance 2 were collapsed, and singletons that could not be merged were discarded. Reads were aligned against IMGT to assign V, D and J genes, CDR3 length and insertions or deletions at six rearrangement sites. Within each subset, clonotype counts were normalized to the number of sorted cells before true diversity and Gini coefficients were calculated with the tcR R package. The overlap coefficient, calculated on TCRB nucleotide sequences, was used to measure repertoire sharing. As a proxy for the pre-selection repertoire, out-of-frame TCRB sequences from naive cells were analyzed. The source is immuneACCESS, and TCRdb retained only in-frame sequences with V and J called. Part of the clones is not carried over; for the studies checked, unresolved V genes explain less than half of this, and the remainder is unexplained. That table furnishes V, J and clone size, whereas the DNA furnished D and trimming. This sample has approximately 730,000 clones in its table, and 13% of those were observed once. The biggest ten clones account for 0.022% of the sample.

A single peripheral blood draw of about 116 mL on average was collected from each donor into heparinised tubes. Naive, central memory, regulatory and stem cell-like memory CD4+ T cells were sorted on a BD FACSAria II using a panel including CD45RO, CCR7, CD25, CD127, CD95 and CD27. A purity above 95% was achieved for all sorted populations. PBMCs were separated immediately by Lymphoprep density gradient centrifugation and were stained directly, without being cultured. So that batch effects would be minimized, each experiment stained and sorted samples in pairs, pairing one healthy donor with one patient.

The sample consisted of naive CD4+ T cells from blood. What this sample's cell subset or site label stands for: true naive CD4+ T cells. The chain links TRBV10-3 with TRBJ1-1; too little of a D gene remains to name it. This clonotype was obtained from a man aged 18 to 30 with type 1 diabetes. The CDR3 is CAIRREDTEAFF. The bases are TGTGCCATCAGAAGGGAAGACACTGAAGCTTTCTTT.